These T cell receptor beta chains were read from a single sample in a study of blood T cell repertoires in COVID-19. Generated by immunoSEQ multiplex PCR, the TCRdb table keeps only in-frame clones and is missing some. The data contain about 38,000 clones, around 84% of them seen just once; the ten biggest clones take up around 1.6%. The sample was peripheral blood. The receptors stem from a man in his fifties or sixties with COVID-19, enrolled during active disease. Each CDR3 is given with its conserved first and last residue. Fields, in order: V gene, clone size, J gene, D gene, CDR3 DNA, CDR3 protein. D genes are given only for firm matches. Only some rows state a clone size, as once, few, many or a class for expanded clones.

v_call: TRBV11-2
clone_size: few
j_call: TRBJ1-1
d_call: -
cdr3_nt: TGTGCCAGCAGCTTAGAACCAGGGTGGATGACTGAAGCTTTCTTT
cdr3_aa: CASSLEPGWMTEAFF

v_call: TRBV18
clone_size: -
j_call: TRBJ2-5
d_call: -
cdr3_nt: TGTGCCAGCTCACCCGGACAGCAGTCACAGTACTTC
cdr3_aa: CASSPGQQSQYF

v_call: TRBV3-1/TRBV3-2
clone_size: -
j_call: TRBJ2-7
d_call: -
cdr3_nt: TGTGCCAGCAGCCAGGAACAGATGCCTTACTCCTACGAGCAGTACTTC
cdr3_aa: CASSQEQMPYSYEQYF

v_call: TRBV11-2
clone_size: -
j_call: TRBJ1-2
d_call: -
cdr3_nt: TGTGCCAGCAGCTTAGGCAGGGATGGCTACACCTTC
cdr3_aa: CASSLGRDGYTF

v_call: TRBV5-1
clone_size: -
j_call: TRBJ1-3
d_call: -
cdr3_nt: TGCGCCAGCAGCTACGGACAGAATGGAAACACCATATATTTT
cdr3_aa: CASSYGQNGNTIYF

v_call: TRBV12-5
clone_size: -
j_call: TRBJ2-1
d_call: -
cdr3_nt: TGTGCTAGTGGTTTGGTAACCAGGATAAGGGAGCAGTTCTTC
cdr3_aa: CASGLVTRIREQFF

v_call: TRBV5-4
clone_size: -
j_call: TRBJ1-4
d_call: TRBD1
cdr3_nt: TGTGCCAGCAGCCCCACAGGGGGAGGTGGGGAAAAACTGTTTTTT
cdr3_aa: CASSPTGGGGEKLFF

v_call: TRBV12-3/TRBV12-4
clone_size: -
j_call: TRBJ2-2
d_call: -
cdr3_nt: TGTGCCAGCAGTTTTGAGAAAAGCGGGGAGCTGTTTTTT
cdr3_aa: CASSFEKSGELFF

v_call: TRBV4-3
clone_size: once
j_call: TRBJ1-5
d_call: TRBD1
cdr3_nt: TGCGCCAGCAGCCAATACAGGGGGAGCAATCAGCCCCAGCATTTT
cdr3_aa: CASSQYRGSNQPQHF

v_call: TRBV24-1
clone_size: -
j_call: TRBJ1-1
d_call: -
cdr3_nt: TGTGCCACCAGTGATCCGACTCAGGGGAACACTGAAGCTTTCTTT
cdr3_aa: CATSDPTQGNTEAFF

v_call: TRBV7-2
clone_size: -
j_call: TRBJ2-3
d_call: -
cdr3_nt: TGTGCCAGCAGCCCCAGTAAAGCAGATACGCAGTATTTT
cdr3_aa: CASSPSKADTQYF

v_call: TRBV11-2
clone_size: -
j_call: TRBJ1-5
d_call: TRBD1
cdr3_nt: TGTGCCAGCAGCCTCGAACCAGGGGGGCACCAGCCCCAGCATTTT
cdr3_aa: CASSLEPGGHQPQHF

v_call: TRBV19
clone_size: -
j_call: TRBJ1-5
d_call: TRBD1
cdr3_nt: TGTGCCTCCGGACAGGGCGTTTGGCCCCAGCATTTT
cdr3_aa: CASGQGVWPQHF

v_call: TRBV11-2
clone_size: -
j_call: TRBJ2-7
d_call: -
cdr3_nt: TGTGCCAGCAGCTTAGGCGCATTCTACGAGCAGTACTTC
cdr3_aa: CASSLGAFYEQYF

v_call: TRBV18
clone_size: -
j_call: TRBJ1-4
d_call: TRBD1
cdr3_nt: TGTGCCAGCTCCCCACAGGGGGCGAATGAAAAACTGTTTTTT
cdr3_aa: CASSPQGANEKLFF

v_call: TRBV19
clone_size: -
j_call: TRBJ1-4
d_call: TRBD1
cdr3_nt: TGTGCCAGTAAGGGAACAGGGGGCCGCTACCGAGGAGGGGCTAATGAAAAACTGTTTTTT
cdr3_aa: CASKGTGGRYRGGANEKLFF

v_call: TRBV4-2
clone_size: -
j_call: TRBJ1-2
d_call: -
cdr3_nt: TGTGCCAGCAGCTCCGGAGGGCGGACTAACTATGGCTACACCTTC
cdr3_aa: CASSSGGRTNYGYTF